Listed here are 6 T cell receptor beta chains from one sample, sequenced in a study of cytotoxic CD8 clonotypes in ibrutinib-treated CLL. Some clones are missing from TCRdb's copy, which holds only in-frame ones; the method was immunoSEQ multiplex PCR. The sample carries approximately 320,000 clones, 67% recorded once. The source material was PBMCs, sampled after 36 months of ibrutinib treatment. The source is a human donor with chronic lymphocytic leukemia.

This clone was counted a single time. The chain couples TRBV5-6 to TRBJ2-7, with TRBD2 matching over 9 bases. With V trimmed by 0 bases and J by 9 bases, 13 bases remained unmatched. CDR1 is SGHDT and CDR2 is YYEEEE in the germline V gene. CDR3 length: 16 residues. The CDR3 region has the DNA TGTGCCAGCAGCTTGGCCGGGCTAGCGGGACGAGTCGGGCAGTACTTC. Protein sequence: CASSLAGLAGRVGQYF.

This chain connects TRBV2 to TRBJ1-2; D gene unclear. The length of the CDR3 is 14 residues. CDR1 SNHLY and CDR2 FYNNEI come from the germline V gene. Trimming removed 3 bases at V and 4 bases at J, with 12 bases between. The CDR3 here is CASSERLGIYGYTF. CDR3 in DNA: TGTGCCAGCAGTGAGCGGTTGGGTATCTATGGCTACACCTTC.

The rearrangement links TRBV27 to TRBJ1-4; D gene uncertain. V lost 1 base to trimming and J lost 8 bases, with 8 bases between them. The CDR3 runs to 13 residues. Germline V gene lookup returns CDR1 MNHEY and CDR2 SMNVEV (reference sequence). The CDR3 spells CASSLLLGEKLFF. The CDR3 DNA reads TGTGCCAGCAGTTTATTACTAGGGGAAAAACTGTTTTTT.

The V gene is TRBV5-1, the J gene TRBJ2-3; 9 bases agree with TRBD2. The germline V gene has CDR1 SGHRS and CDR2 YFSETQ. CDR3 length: 16 amino acids. V was pared by 0 bases and J by 3 bases, with 5 bases of the junction left unmatched. The CDR3 loop reads CASSLGPGLATDTQYF. In nucleotides, the CDR3 is TGCGCCAGCAGCTTGGGGCCGGGACTAGCAACAGATACGCAGTATTTT.

This chain links TRBV2 with TRBJ1-2, with D possibly being TRBD1 (5 bases). Trimming removed 4 bases at V and 6 bases at J, with 12 bases between. The CDR3 totals 13 residues. The germline CDR1 and CDR2 sequences are SNHLY and FYNNEI. Here the CDR3 reads CASSGRDSHGYTF. The CDR3 DNA reads as TGTGCCAGCAGTGGCCGGGACTCCCATGGCTACACCTTC.

The chain uses TRBV5-1 and TRBJ2-5; D is possibly TRBD1 or TRBD2 (6 bases each). The CDR3 is 16 residues long. Germline CDR1 is SGHRS and CDR2 is YFSETQ. V lost 3 bases, J lost 2 bases, and 17 bases lay in between. The CDR3 nucleotides are TGCGCCAGCAGCTACGATCCGACGGGGGCTCAAGAGACCCAGTACTTC. Protein: CASSYDPTGAQETQYF.